Reported below is one T cell receptor beta chain. The source of the sample is a study of T cells in Graves' hyperthyroidism and ophthalmopathy. On the study more broadly: Peripheral blood was obtained at initial diagnosis, preceding any treatment.

The CDR3 runs 13 residues. V lost 6 bases and J lost 4, with 14 bases in between. Per germline, CDR1 SQVTM and CDR2 ANQGSEA. RNA transcripts yielded amplified TCR beta CDR3 regions. First-round RT-PCR targeting the TCR CDR3 was performed with the HTBI primer set. TCRdb passed the multiplex PCR reads through MiXCR, listing each CDR3 protein once. The table has hundreds of thousands of distinct CDR3 sequences, around 20% seen once; the top ten hold approximately 30%. The sample consisted of blood. The J gene is TRBJ2-3, the V gene TRBV29-1; TRBD1 is a possible D gene (5 bases). This clonotype was obtained from a young man with Graves' ophthalmopathy. The CDR3 loop is CSVHPLGADTQYF. Written as DNA, the CDR3 is TGCAGCGTCCATCCCCTAGGGGCAGATACGCAGTATTTT.